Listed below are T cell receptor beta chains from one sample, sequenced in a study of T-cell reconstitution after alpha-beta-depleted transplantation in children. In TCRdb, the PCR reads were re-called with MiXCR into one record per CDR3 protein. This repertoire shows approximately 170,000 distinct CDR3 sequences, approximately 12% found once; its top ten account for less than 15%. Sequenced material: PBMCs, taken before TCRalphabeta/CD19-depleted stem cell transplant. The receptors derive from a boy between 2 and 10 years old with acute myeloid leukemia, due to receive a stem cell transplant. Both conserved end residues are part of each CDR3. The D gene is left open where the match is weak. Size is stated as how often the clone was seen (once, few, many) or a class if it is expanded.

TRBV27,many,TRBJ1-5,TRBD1,TGTGCCAGCAGTTCCCAACAGGGGGCAGCCGATCAGCCCCAGCATTTT,CASSSQQGAADQPQHF
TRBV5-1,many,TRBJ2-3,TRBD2,TGCGCCAGCAGCTCAACTAGCGGGGGGCCGGGAGATACGCAGTATTTT,CASSSTSGGPGDTQYF
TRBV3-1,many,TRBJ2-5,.,TGTGCCGCCGGGACTCCCCAAGAGACCCAGTACTTC,CAAGTPQETQYF
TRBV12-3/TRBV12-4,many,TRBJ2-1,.,TGTGCCAGCAGTTTTTTCCAGGGGCCAGACAATGAGCAGTTCTTC,CASSFFQGPDNEQFF
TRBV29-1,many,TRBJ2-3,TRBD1,TGCAGCGTTTATCCGACAGGGAAGAAAGATACGCAGTATTTT,CSVYPTGKKDTQYF
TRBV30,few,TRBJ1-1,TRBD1,TGTGCCTGGAGAAGACAGGGGCACACTGAAGCTTTCTTT,CAWRRQGHTEAFF
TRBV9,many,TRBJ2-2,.,TGTGCCAGCATTCCAGAACAGGGACCCGGGGAGCTGTTTTTT,CASIPEQGPGELFF
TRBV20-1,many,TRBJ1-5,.,TGCAGTGCTAGAGATCGGACAGTCAATCAGCCCCAGCATTTT,CSARDRTVNQPQHF
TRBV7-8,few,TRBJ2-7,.,TGTGCCAGCAGCCAATTGGGTATAGCGACCTACGAGCAGTACTTC,CASSQLGIATYEQYF
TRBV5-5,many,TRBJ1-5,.,TGTGCCAGCAGCCGGACGGCTAGCAATCAGCCCCAGCATTTT,CASSRTASNQPQHF
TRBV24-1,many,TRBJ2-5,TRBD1,TGTGCCACCAGTCCAGGGGGCCAAGAGACCCAGTACTTC,CATSPGGQETQYF
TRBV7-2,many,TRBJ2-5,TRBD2,TGTGCCAGCAGCTCTTTTGGGACTAGCGACCAAGAGACCCAGTACTTC,CASSSFGTSDQETQYF
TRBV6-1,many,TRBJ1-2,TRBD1,TGTGCCAGCAGCGCGGACAGGGATTATGGCTACACCTTC,CASSADRDYGYTF
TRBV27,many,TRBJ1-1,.,TGTGCCAGCAGTTCTCTTAAGGACGGATCCTTGAACACTGAAGCTTTCTTT,CASSSLKDGSLNTEAFF
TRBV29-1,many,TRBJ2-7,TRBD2,TGCAGCGTTGGACTAGCGGGGTACGAGCAGTACTTC,CSVGLAGYEQYF
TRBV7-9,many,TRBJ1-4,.,TGTGCCAGCATCCGCGTGTCAACTAATGAAAAACTGTTTTTT,CASIRVSTNEKLFF
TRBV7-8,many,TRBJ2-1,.,TGTGCCAGCAGCAGACAGGTGATTGAGGGTGAGCAGTTCTTC,CASSRQVIEGEQFF
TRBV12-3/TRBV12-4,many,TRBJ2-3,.,TGTGCCAGCAGTTACCGCAGAGCTAGCACAGATACGCAGTATTTT,CASSYRRASTDTQYF